This TCR beta chain is drawn from a study of T cell changes during pregnancy in multiple sclerosis. Assay used: immunoSEQ multiplex PCR; TCRdb lists only in-frame clones, some missing. The top ten clones hold around 1.6% of a sample with under 110,000 clones, more than 80% of them seen once. The germline V gene has CDR1 LNHDA and CDR2 SQIVND (reference sequence). This CDR3 region has 15 residues. V lost 4 bases to trimming and J lost 2 bases, with 12 bases between them. This TCR came from a female donor with multiple sclerosis, enrolled in a pregnancy study. Sequencing was performed on peripheral blood, taken before pregnancy. The genes are TRBV19 and TRBJ1-5; the D gene is possibly TRBD1 (5 bases). The CDR3 is CASSTARGGNQPQHF. In nucleotides, the CDR3 is TGTGCCAGTAGTACCGCGCGGGGGGGCAATCAGCCCCAGCATTTT.